This passage covers 17 T cell receptor beta chains from one sample sequenced in a study of T cell responses to AZD1222 COVID-19 vaccine. Sequencing was performed with immunoSEQ multiplex PCR; in TCRdb, only in-frame clones are kept and a portion is missing. The table lists some 70,000 clones, 80% of them singletons. The input for sequencing was peripheral blood, taken 28 days after the second AZD1222 dose. All receptors come from an adult who received the AZD1222 COVID-19 vaccine.

In this sample, this clone turned up a few times. This sequence joins TRBV5-6 and TRBJ2-7, with D hard to call. V lost 5 bases and J 1 base, leaving 4 bases between the germline ends. Germline CDR1 SGHDT, CDR2 YYEEEE. This CDR3 is built from 11 residues. CDR3 DNA: TGTGCCAGCAGGGGTTCCTACGAGCAGTACTTC. Translated: CASRGSYEQYF.

The rearrangement links TRBV5-1 to TRBJ2-1; 12 bases fit TRBD2. The germline V gene encodes CDR1 SGHRS and CDR2 YFSETQ. This CDR3 comprises 17 residues. The V and J ends lost 1 base and 3 bases, in that order; junction bases with no gene match: 5. The CDR3 spells CASSLYSSGGDYNEQFF. For the CDR3, the DNA is TGCGCCAGCAGCTTGTACTCTAGCGGGGGGGACTACAATGAGCAGTTCTTC.

J is TRBJ1-1 and V is TRBV12-5, with no clear D. The CDR3 has 13 amino acids. Trimming removed 4 bases at V and 1 base at J, with 7 bases between. Germline V gives CDR1 LGHNT, CDR2 FRNRAP. The CDR3 protein is CASGSGPNTEAFF. CDR3 DNA: TGTGCTAGTGGTTCGGGCCCGAACACTGAAGCTTTCTTT.

In its sample, this clone was seen once. The rearrangement joins TRBV12-3 or TRBV12-4 to TRBJ1-2; D unresolved. The CDR3 sequence is 13 residues long. V was cut by 5 bases and J by 4 bases, with 11 bases left in between. CDR3 nucleotides: TGTGCCAGCAGTCCGGACCAAACCTATGGCTACACCTTC. Translation: CASSPDQTYGYTF.

This rearrangement joins TRBV7-9 to TRBJ2-1; the D is unclear. There are 13 residues in the CDR3. Germline lookup yields CDR1 SEHNR and CDR2 FQNEAQ (reference sequence). Trimming pared 1 base from V and 13 bases from J, leaving 14 bases between. CDR3 protein: CASSLVDPLIQFF. The CDR3 bases are TGTGCCAGCAGCTTAGTGGACCCCCTCATTCAGTTCTTC.

The V and J genes are TRBV28 and TRBJ2-5, with 7 bases matching TRBD2. J gave up 5 bases and V 4 bases, and 25 bases lay outside the gene matches. Germline CDR1 MDHEN, CDR2 SYDVKM. The CDR3 spans 20 residues. CDR3 loop: CASSSGRGFGIALVAETQYF. In nucleotides, the CDR3 is TGTGCCAGCAGTTCTGGGCGGGGGTTTGGAATTGCATTGGTTGCTGAGACCCAGTACTTC.

This clone has only one observation. V gene TRBV18 combines with J gene TRBJ2-7; D uncertain. V was shortened by 1 base and J by 2 bases, with 9 bases between the two germline ends. Germline CDR1 KGHSH, CDR2 LQKENI. CDR3 length: 14 amino acids. The CDR3 bases are TGTGCCAGCTCACCACAGGCCCGTCCCTACGAGCAGTACTTC. This sequence encodes CASSPQARPYEQYF.

This rearrangement joins TRBV2 to TRBJ2-5, with 7 bases fitting TRBD2. The CDR3 has 19 residues. Germline CDR1 and CDR2: SNHLY and FYNNEI. The ends lost 4 bases at V and 1 base at J; junction bases unmatched: 18. The DNA of the CDR3 is TGTGCCAGCAGTGTACCTGGGGACTACACGTACTTAACCCAAGAGACCCAGTACTTC. Residues: CASSVPGDYTYLTQETQYF.

The chain has TRBV3-1 (or the pseudogene TRBV3-2) and TRBJ1-2, with 8 positions matching TRBD1. Per the germline V gene, CDR1 is LGHDT and CDR2 is YNNKEL (reference sequence). The ends lost 5 bases at V and 3 bases at J; junction bases unmatched: 14. This CDR3 spans 17 amino acids. The CDR3 DNA sequence: TGTGCCAGCAGCAACACATTTCAGGGGGCAGCGGACTATGGCTACACCTTC. It translates to CASSNTFQGAADYGYTF.

CDR3 region: CSASLGFGVGSTEAFF. CDR3 coding DNA: TGCAGTGCTAGTCTTGGTTTTGGGGTAGGGAGCACTGAAGCTTTCTTT. The gene calls are TRBV20-1 and TRBJ1-1; D gene uncertain. Trimming pared 3 bases from V and 4 bases from J, leaving 21 bases between. Germline V gives CDR1 DFQATT, CDR2 SNEGSKA (reference sequence). The length of the CDR3 is 16 residues.

This clone was observed at least ten times. The chain recombines TRBV19 with TRBJ1-2; D perhaps matches TRBD1 (5 bases). Germline assignment: CDR1 LNHDA and CDR2 SQIVND (reference sequence). There are 14 residues in the CDR3. Between the trimmed V and J ends, which lost 5 bases and 1 base, there was a span of 11 bases. CDR3 sequence (DNA): TGTGCCAGTAGTCGGCAGGGTCTTAACTATGGCTACACCTTC. Amino acids: CASSRQGLNYGYTF. Supplemented by reference TRBV19 and TRBJ1-2, the full variable domain reads DGGITQSPKYLFRKEGQNVTLSCEQNLNHDAMYWYRQDPGQGLRLIYYSQIVNDFQKGDIAEGYSVSREKKESFPLTVTSAQKNPTAFYLCASSRQGLNYGYTFGSGTRLTVV.

Here the CDR3 reads CAISETGSYEQYF. In DNA form, the CDR3 reads TGTGCCATCAGTGAAACAGGGTCTTACGAGCAGTACTTC. The rearrangement links TRBV10-3 to TRBJ2-7; weak D call: TRBD1 (6 bases). The CDR3 length is 13 residues. Deletions cut 3 bases from V and 4 bases from J, with 10 bases between. Germline CDR1 reads ENHRY; CDR2 reads SYGVKD.

This clone was seen more than once but under ten times. The V call is TRBV6-5, the J call TRBJ1-5; 9 nucleotides match TRBD1. Trimming removed 4 bases from V and 6 bases from J; junction bases left unmatched: 10. The germline gives CDR1 MNHEY, CDR2 SVGAGI. The CDR3 contains 16 residues. The CDR3 reads CASSSRSGTGSQPQHF. The DNA for the CDR3 is TGTGCCAGCAGTTCCCGATCCGGGACAGGGAGTCAGCCCCAGCATTTT.

The CDR3 DNA reads as TGTGCCAGCAGTCTCCGCGGGCAGTCCTACACAGATACGCAGTATTTT. Its protein is CASSLRGQSYTDTQYF. The chain recombines TRBV2 with TRBJ2-3, with a weak D call TRBD2 (5 bases). This CDR3 has 16 residues. V lost 5 bases and J lost 2, with 17 bases in between. Germline V lookup: CDR1 SNHLY, CDR2 FYNNEI.

The chain uses TRBV2 and TRBJ2-7; D is unclear. With 4 bases removed from V and 2 bases from J, the gap between germline ends came to 12 bases. The CDR3 covers 14 residues. CDR1 SNHLY and CDR2 FYNNEI come from the germline V gene. The CDR3 sequence is CASSASRTPYEQYF. Written as DNA, the CDR3 is TGTGCCAGCAGTGCTTCGAGAACCCCCTACGAGCAGTACTTC.

This clone was detected once. The rearrangement joins TRBV11-2 to TRBJ1-1; D is possibly TRBD1 (5 bases). The V and J ends lost 6 bases and 3 bases respectively, with 14 bases between them. This CDR3 spans 14 amino acids. Germline V gene data show CDR1 as SGHAT and CDR2 as FQNNGV. This CDR3 is CASSWAGSDTEAFF. CDR3 nucleotides: TGTGCCAGCAGTTGGGCAGGGTCGGACACTGAAGCTTTCTTT.

This clone occurred once. This chain connects TRBV28 to TRBJ1-1; D remains unclear. This CDR3 spans 12 amino acids. In germline, CDR1 is MDHEN, CDR2 SYDVKM. The V gene lost 2 bases and the J gene lost 4 bases, with 5 bases spanning the gap. The CDR3 bases are TGTGCCAGCAGTTTAGTAGGCACTGAAGCTTTCTTT. Translating it yields CASSLVGTEAFF. Drawing the rest from reference TRBV28 and TRBJ1-1, the complete variable domain is DVKVTQSSRYLVKRTGEKVFLECVQDMDHENMFWYRQDPGLGLRLIYFSYDVKMKEKGDIPEGYSVSREKKERFSLILESASTNQTSMYLCASSLVGTEAFFGQGTRLTVV.